The 9 T cell receptor beta chains reported below all come from one sample, sequenced in a study of blood T cell repertoires in COVID-19. Profiling relied on immunoSEQ multiplex PCR, and the TCRdb table lists in-frame clones only, not all of them. Of fewer than 600,000 clones in the sample, approximately 92% are singletons; the top ten hold around 0.9%. The sequencing sample was made of peripheral blood. The receptors derive from a man in his late teens or twenties with COVID-19, enrolled during active disease.

J is TRBJ2-3 and V is TRBV19; TRBD2 matches 14 bases. The CDR3 is 17 residues long. The J segment lost 1 base and the V segment lost 4 bases, leaving 4 bases of the junction unmatched. Germline-derived CDR1 and CDR2 are LNHDA and SQIVND (reference sequence). The CDR3 loop is CASSRLAGGPGTDTQYF. The CDR3 region has the DNA TGTGCCAGTAGTAGACTAGCGGGAGGGCCCGGCACAGATACGCAGTATTTT.

This chain uses TRBV13 with TRBJ2-7, with a weak D call TRBD2 (7 bases). Germline V gene data show CDR1 as PRHDT and CDR2 as FYEKMQ (reference sequence). V lost 5 bases, J lost 5 bases, and 16 bases lay in between. The length of the CDR3 is 14 residues. CDR3 DNA: TGTGCCAGCAGCCAAGAGGGGGGGCGAAACGAGCAGTACTTC. Translated, it gives CASSQEGGRNEQYF.

The rearrangement uses TRBV19 and TRBJ2-3, with 7 bases matching TRBD1. V shed 7 bases, J shed 2 bases, and the junction held 18 bases outside the gene matches. The germline gives CDR1 LNHDA, CDR2 SQIVND (reference sequence). The CDR3 runs to 18 residues. For the CDR3, the DNA is TGTGCCAGTACCCCGGGCCCCAGGACAGGCCACCACACAGATACGCAGTATTTT. It encodes CASTPGPRTGHHTDTQYF. Full variable domain (missing parts from reference TRBV19 and TRBJ2-3): DGGITQSPKYLFRKEGQNVTLSCEQNLNHDAMYWYRQDPGQGLRLIYYSQIVNDFQKGDIAEGYSVSREKKESFPLTVTSAQKNPTAFYLCASTPGPRTGHHTDTQYFGPGTRLTVL.

The rearrangement uses TRBV7-7 and TRBJ2-5; D is possibly TRBD2 (6 bases). The V end was cut by 4 bases, the J end by 0 bases, with 6 bases between. Germline V CDR1 and CDR2: SSHAT, FNYEAQ (reference sequence). The CDR3 is 13 residues long. The CDR3 DNA sequence: TGTGCCAGCAGCTGGACTAACCAAGAGACCCAGTACTTC. Translating gives CASSWTNQETQYF.

The rearrangement links TRBV15 to TRBJ1-5; 10 positions agree with TRBD1. Germline-derived CDR1 and CDR2 are LNHNV and YYDKDF (reference sequence). V trimming: 5 bases; J trimming: 0 bases; junction bases outside the gene matches: 13. The length of the CDR3 is 19 residues. The CDR3 loop is CATSSKHRDRGYSNQPQHF. The CDR3 DNA sequence: TGTGCCACCAGCTCCAAGCACCGGGACAGGGGATATAGCAATCAGCCCCAGCATTTT.

This sequence joins TRBV5-4 and TRBJ2-5, with D possibly TRBD2 on 6 matching bases. This CDR3 spans 13 amino acids. Germline V gene lookup returns CDR1 SGHNT and CDR2 YYREEE (reference sequence). V gave up 4 bases and J gave up 4 bases, with 11 bases separating them. CDR3 sequence reads: CASSEKLAETQYF. The CDR3 DNA is TGTGCCAGCAGCGAAAAACTAGCAGAGACCCAGTACTTC.

V and J are TRBV4-2 and TRBJ1-2; weak D call: TRBD1 (6 bases). Germline V gene lookup returns CDR1 LGHNA and CDR2 YNFKEQ. The CDR3 totals 16 residues. The germline V and J ends were trimmed by 0 bases and 1 base, with 12 bases remaining between them. CDR3 bases: TGTGCCAGCAGCCAAGATCGGGACACCGTTAACTATGGCTACACCTTC. Its translation: CASSQDRDTVNYGYTF.

V gene TRBV12-3 or TRBV12-4 combines with J gene TRBJ2-5; D gene ambiguous. Trimming left V 5 bases short and J 2 bases short, with 6 bases between. This CDR3 spans 12 amino acids. The CDR3 loop is CASSQLQETQYF. CDR3 nucleotides: TGTGCCAGCAGTCAACTGCAAGAGACCCAGTACTTC.

CDR3 DNA sequence: TGTGCCAGCAGTTTCCCCGATTCCTGGGCTATTCAGCCCCAGCATTTT. It encodes CASSFPDSWAIQPQHF. The chain couples TRBV28 to TRBJ1-5; unclear D gene. V dropped 3 bases and J dropped 6 bases, with 18 bases sitting between them. Per germline, CDR1 MDHEN and CDR2 SYDVKM. The CDR3 consists of 16 residues. The entire variable domain, with the rest obtained from reference TRBV28 and TRBJ1-5, is as follows: DVKVTQSSRYLVKRTGEKVFLECVQDMDHENMFWYRQDPGLGLRLIYFSYDVKMKEKGDIPEGYSVSREKKERFSLILESASTNQTSMYLCASSFPDSWAIQPQHFGDGTRLSIL.